These 27 T cell receptor beta chains share one sample of origin, sequenced in a study of cytomegalovirus exposure and HLA in healthy donors. Primers for the PCR totalled 60 Vbeta and 13 Jbeta. This table comes from immunoSEQ multiplex PCR, and its TCRdb copy is limited to in-frame clones, with some not included. The data contain over 75,000 clones, approximately 84% of them singletons. Input material: PBMCs. The receptors originated from a woman aged 18 to 35 in good health and CMV-seropositive.

The chain is built from TRBV5-1 and TRBJ2-7; D is uncertain. V lost 4 bases, J lost 4 bases, and 15 bases lay in between. This CDR3 region has 14 residues. CDR1 and CDR2 from the germline V gene are SGHRS and YFSETQ. The CDR3 here is CASSPPLRPYEQYF. CDR3 nucleotides: TGCGCCAGCAGCCCCCCTTTGAGGCCGTACGAGCAGTACTTC.

The J gene is TRBJ2-2, the V gene TRBV15; D unresolved. The CDR3 spans 15 residues. The V and J ends lost 0 bases and 6 bases respectively, with 11 bases between them. From germline, CDR1 is LNHNV and CDR2 YYDKDF (reference sequence). CDR3 sequence: CATSRDRRGSGELFF. The CDR3 DNA sequence: TGTGCCACCAGCAGAGATCGACGAGGCTCCGGGGAGCTGTTTTTT.

V gene TRBV7-9 combines with J gene TRBJ2-5; 13 positions match TRBD2. Trimming took 3 bases from V and 1 from J; bases not matched to a gene: 2. The V gene's germline CDR1 is SEHNR and CDR2 FQNEAQ (reference sequence). This CDR3 has 16 amino acids. The CDR3 sequence: CASSFTSGRAQETQYF. The DNA for the CDR3 is TGTGCCAGCAGCTTTACTAGCGGGAGGGCCCAAGAGACCCAGTACTTC.

The V gene is TRBV4-1, the J gene TRBJ2-5; the match to TRBD2 covers 12 bases. V shed 2 bases, J shed 5 bases, and the junction held 6 bases outside the gene matches. CDR1 and CDR2 (germline): MGHRA, YSYEKL. The CDR3 sequence is 16 residues long. DNA of the CDR3: TGCGCCAGCAGCCAAAAACTAGCGGGGGGAGGGGAGACCCAGTACTTC. Translating gives CASSQKLAGGGETQYF.

The count of this clone is one. The gene calls are TRBV2 and TRBJ1-4; D remains unclear. Deletions cut 9 bases from V and 1 base from J, with 9 bases between. The CDR3 has 13 residues. The germline gives CDR1 SNHLY, CDR2 FYNNEI. The CDR3 is CASSAETNEKLFF. In nucleotides, the CDR3 is TGTGCCAGTTCCGCGGAAACTAATGAAAAACTGTTTTTT.

The chain uses TRBV6-5 and TRBJ2-7, with TRBD1 as a possible D gene (6 bases). Trimming pared 4 bases from V and 2 bases from J, leaving 12 bases between. Germline V gene data show CDR1 as MNHEY and CDR2 as SVGAGI. The CDR3 totals 14 residues. For the CDR3, the DNA is TGTGCCAGCAGTTGGAGCCGACAGGCCTACGAGCAGTACTTC. Translating it yields CASSWSRQAYEQYF.

The chain is built from TRBV2 and TRBJ1-5, with 9 bases aligning to TRBD1. The CDR3 spans 15 residues. After removal of 9 bases from V and 1 base from J, the junction contained 7 bases not matched to a gene. Germline V lookup: CDR1 SNHLY, CDR2 FYNNEI. CDR3 sequence reads: CASTRQGDSNQPQHF. The DNA of the CDR3 is TGTGCCAGTACTCGACAGGGGGACAGCAATCAGCCCCAGCATTTT.

J is TRBJ2-2 and V is TRBV19; possibly TRBD2 for D (6 bases). This CDR3 has 16 residues. Germline values: CDR1 LNHDA, CDR2 SQIVND (reference sequence). The V end lost 2 bases, the J end lost 1 base, and 11 bases lay between the germline ends. CDR3 nucleotide sequence: TGTGCCAGTAGTATAAAAGCGGGTGTGAACACCGGGGAGCTGTTTTTT. Its protein is CASSIKAGVNTGELFF.

The chain has TRBV9 and TRBJ2-2, with D perhaps matching TRBD1 (7 bases). The CDR3 is 17 amino acids. V was trimmed by 3 bases and J by 6 bases, leaving 21 bases between them. CDR1 and CDR2 (germline): SGDLS, YYNGEE. This CDR3 reads CASSARLQGSGAGELFF. DNA for the CDR3: TGTGCCAGCAGCGCTAGGCTACAGGGGTCGGGAGCCGGGGAGCTGTTTTTT.

The chain has TRBV4-1 and TRBJ2-2; D is perhaps TRBD1 (5 bases). The CDR3 has 15 residues. V lost 6 bases and J lost 0, with 11 bases in between. Germline CDR1 and CDR2: MGHRA and YSYEKL. The CDR3: CASRLQEPNTGELFF. In nucleotides, the CDR3 is TGCGCCAGCAGACTACAGGAACCGAACACCGGGGAGCTGTTTTTT.

The gene calls are TRBV5-5 and TRBJ2-5; 8 positions agree with TRBD1. This CDR3 comprises 14 residues. Germline CDR1 SGHKS, CDR2 YYEKEE (reference sequence). J gave up 5 bases and V 3 bases, and 6 bases lay outside the gene matches. The CDR3 loop is CASSSLTGAETQYF. The CDR3 DNA reads as TGTGCCAGCAGCTCGTTGACAGGGGCCGAGACCCAGTACTTC.

The sample holds a few counts of this clone. J is TRBJ2-3 and V is TRBV6-6, with D perhaps TRBD2 (6 bases). There are 15 residues in the CDR3. CDR1 is MNHNY, CDR2 SVGAGI, per germline (reference sequence). The V gene lost 6 bases and the J gene lost 4 bases, with 17 bases spanning the gap. The CDR3 region is CASSRSGVGADTQYF. In nucleotides, the CDR3 is TGTGCCAGCAGCCGCTCGGGGGTGGGCGCAGATACGCAGTATTTT.

This clone has a single count. The chain is built from TRBV6-5 and TRBJ1-1; tentative D call: TRBD1 (6 bases). The germline CDR1 and CDR2 sequences are MNHEY and SVGAGI. V gave up 0 bases and J gave up 1 base, with 9 bases separating them. The CDR3 covers 15 residues. Here the CDR3 reads CASSYSDSGNTEAFF. The CDR3 DNA is TGTGCCAGCAGTTACTCGGACAGCGGGAACACTGAAGCTTTCTTT.

The V and J genes are TRBV4-1 and TRBJ2-7; 8 positions match TRBD2. With V trimmed by 4 bases and J by 0 bases, 5 bases remained unmatched. CDR1 MGHRA and CDR2 YSYEKL come from the germline V gene. This CDR3 comprises 15 residues. The CDR3 DNA reads as TGCGCCAGCAGCCTCACTAGCGGCCGCTCCTACGAGCAGTACTTC. This gives the protein CASSLTSGRSYEQYF.

This clone was picked up one time. The V call is TRBV30, the J call TRBJ2-3; TRBD2 agrees at 16 bases. V lost 0 bases to trimming and J lost 6 bases; unmatched junction nucleotides: 3. The CDR3 is 16 amino acids. Germline V gene sequence: CDR1 GTSNPN, CDR2 SVGIG (reference sequence). CDR3 nucleotide sequence: TGTGCCTGGAGTGTGGGACTAGCGGGAGGGACGGATACGCAGTATTTT. Translating gives CAWSVGLAGGTDTQYF.

The chain employs TRBV5-4 and TRBJ2-7; tentatively, D is TRBD1 (6 bases). Trimming stripped 6 bases from V and 3 bases from J, with 22 bases between. CDR3 length: 16 residues. Germline lookup yields CDR1 SGHNT and CDR2 YYREEE (reference sequence). CDR3 sequence: CASNSGGVQGVYEQYF. The CDR3 bases are TGTGCCAGCAACTCCGGTGGGGTACAGGGAGTCTACGAGCAGTACTTC.

The V gene is TRBV27, the J gene TRBJ2-7; 10 bases align to TRBD2. Per germline, CDR1 MNHEY and CDR2 SMNVEV (reference sequence). The CDR3 length is 17 residues. Trimming removed 4 bases from V and 2 bases from J; junction bases left unmatched: 11. CDR3 protein: CASSWASGRAQTYEQYF. The CDR3 nucleotides are TGTGCCAGCAGTTGGGCCAGCGGGAGGGCGCAAACCTACGAGCAGTACTTC.

V and J are TRBV5-4 and TRBJ1-1; maybe TRBD1 (5 bases). Germline-derived CDR1 and CDR2 are SGHNT and YYREEE (reference sequence). V was clipped by 10 bases and J by 1 base, with 14 bases between them. The CDR3 is 13 amino acids. The CDR3: CADTEGENTEAFF. CDR3 nucleotides: TGTGCCGACACGGAAGGGGAGAACACTGAAGCTTTCTTT.

Sample share makes this clone medium-sized. J is TRBJ2-1 and V is TRBV4-2, with D possibly matching TRBD2 (5 bases). Trimming removed 0 bases at V and 4 bases at J, with 16 bases between. This CDR3 has 17 residues. Germline V gene lookup returns CDR1 LGHNA and CDR2 YNFKEQ. CDR3 residues: CASSQDQEGVVYNEQFF. DNA for the CDR3: TGTGCCAGCAGCCAAGATCAAGAGGGAGTCGTTTACAATGAGCAGTTCTTC.

The chain joins TRBV6-1 to TRBJ1-2; TRBD1 aligns across 9 bases. Trimming at V came to 6 bases and at J to 2 bases, leaving 7 bases not matched to a gene. The CDR3 runs to 15 residues. From germline, CDR1 is MNHNS and CDR2 SASEGT. The CDR3, as DNA: TGTGCCAGCAGGGGGAACAGGGGGCGAAACTATGGCTACACCTTC. As protein: CASRGNRGRNYGYTF.

The CDR3 DNA reads as TGTGCCAGCACCGACCGGGGGAATGAGCAGTTCTTC. Translation: CASTDRGNEQFF. V usage is TRBV6-5 and J usage is TRBJ2-1; tentative D call: TRBD2 (6 bases). Germline CDR1 and CDR2: MNHEY and SVGAGI. The CDR3 has 12 amino acids. V was cut by 7 bases and J by 7 bases, with 11 bases left in between.

The V and J genes are TRBV15 and TRBJ2-1; the D gene is possibly TRBD2 (6 bases). The CDR3 length is 14 residues. In germline, CDR1 is LNHNV, CDR2 YYDKDF (reference sequence). V lost 8 bases and J lost 2, with 13 bases in between. This CDR3 is CATRYGRAYNEQFF. Written as DNA, the CDR3 is TGTGCCACCCGTTACGGGAGAGCCTACAATGAGCAGTTCTTC.

Here the CDR3 reads CASSFSGGSYGYTF. As DNA, the CDR3 is TGCGCCAGCAGCTTTTCGGGGGGCAGCTATGGCTACACCTTC. V gene TRBV5-1 combines with J gene TRBJ1-2; tentative D call: TRBD1 (6 bases). CDR1 SGHRS and CDR2 YFSETQ come from the germline V gene. Trimming shortened V by 2 bases and J by 4 bases, and 12 bases separated the two germline ends. The CDR3 loop spans 14 amino acids.

The chain joins TRBV9 to TRBJ1-1; 7 nucleotides agree with TRBD1. V lost 4 bases, J lost 5 bases, and 8 bases stayed unmatched. CDR1 is SGDLS and CDR2 is YYNGEE in the germline V gene. CDR3 size: 14 residues. CDR3 in amino acids: CASSIWTGGTEAFF. CDR3 bases: TGTGCCAGCAGCATATGGACAGGAGGAACTGAAGCTTTCTTT.

The chain couples TRBV6-5 to TRBJ2-7; the D gene is possibly TRBD2 (7 bases). The germline CDR1 and CDR2 sequences are MNHEY and SVGAGI. This CDR3 is 16 amino acids long. Trimming removed 2 bases from V and 8 bases from J, with 22 bases in between. The CDR3 reads CASSYPLFKGGAKQYF. CDR3 DNA: TGTGCCAGCAGTTACCCCCTCTTCAAGGGGGGGGCCAAGCAGTACTTC.

This clone was picked up one time. The rearrangement joins TRBV15 to TRBJ2-1; the D gene is possibly TRBD2 (5 bases). Germline values: CDR1 LNHNV, CDR2 YYDKDF (reference sequence). V lost 0 bases to trimming and J lost 10 bases, with 13 bases between them. This CDR3 is 14 amino acids long. CDR3 DNA: TGTGCCACCAGCAGAGACTCAGAGCGGCCGGAGCAGTTCTTC. It is translated as CATSRDSERPEQFF.

V is TRBV10-2 and J is TRBJ2-7, with D possibly TRBD2 on 6 matching bases. This CDR3 has 13 residues. The germline V gene encodes CDR1 WSHSY and CDR2 SAAADI. Between the trimmed V and J ends, which lost 3 bases and 6 bases, there was a span of 12 bases. CDR3 region: CASSDGGRGEQYF. Here the CDR3 DNA reads TGCGCCAGCAGTGACGGAGGGCGGGGCGAGCAGTACTTC.